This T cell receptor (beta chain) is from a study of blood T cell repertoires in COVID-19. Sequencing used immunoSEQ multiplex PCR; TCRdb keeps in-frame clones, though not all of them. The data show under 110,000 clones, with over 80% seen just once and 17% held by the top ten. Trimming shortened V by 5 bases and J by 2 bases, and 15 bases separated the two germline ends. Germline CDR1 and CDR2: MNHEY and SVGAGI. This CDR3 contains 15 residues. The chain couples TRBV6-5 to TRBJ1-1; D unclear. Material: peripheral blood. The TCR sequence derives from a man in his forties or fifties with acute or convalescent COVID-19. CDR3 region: CASSPRGSTNTEAFF. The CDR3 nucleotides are TGTGCCAGCAGTCCCCGCGGCAGTACTAACACTGAAGCTTTCTTT.